Below, 27 T cell receptor beta chains from the same sample are listed, as sequenced in a study of post-analysis software for immune sequencing data. Study-level points and caveats: Roughly five TRBV segments appeared more often in patients than in controls, and TRBV5-6, TRBV5-1 and TRBV20-1 were among these.

These receptors lack a known antigen. Prepared TCR beta cDNA libraries contained unique molecular identifiers. TCRdb fed the PCR reads into MiXCR, producing one record per CDR3 protein. The sample holds roughly 410,000 distinct CDR3 sequences, less than 35% seen once. Material for sequencing was blood. These receptors all stem from a girl aged 10 to 17 with multiple sclerosis.

This CDR3 reads CASSLGLEYNSPLHF. CDR3 nucleotides: TGTGCCAGCAGTTTAGGGCTGGAGTATAATTCACCCCTCCACTTT. The chain combines TRBV27 with TRBJ1-6; D call uncertain. The germline gives CDR1 MNHEY, CDR2 SMNVEV (reference sequence). The ends were cut back, 2 bases at V and 4 bases at J, with 9 bases in the middle. CDR3 length: 15 residues.

This chain links TRBV12-3 or TRBV12-4 with TRBJ1-1, with D unclear. V was trimmed by 6 bases and J by 3 bases, leaving 11 bases between them. This CDR3 comprises 13 residues. The CDR3 sequence: CASSPSEDTEAFF. The CDR3 DNA reads as TGTGCCAGCAGCCCATCGGAGGACACTGAAGCTTTCTTT.

V usage is TRBV7-9 and J usage is TRBJ2-5; D remains unclear. The V end lost 7 bases, the J end lost 5 bases, and 11 bases lay between the germline ends. The CDR3 totals 12 residues. Germline loops: CDR1 SEHNR, CDR2 FQNEAQ (reference sequence). The CDR3 reads CASTPQAETQYF. The DNA of the CDR3 is TGTGCCAGCACCCCGCAGGCGGAGACCCAGTACTTC.

The rearrangement links TRBV10-3 to TRBJ1-6; D is undetermined. CDR1 is ENHRY and CDR2 is SYGVKD in the germline V gene. The V gene lost 4 bases and the J gene lost 8 bases, with 12 bases spanning the gap. The CDR3 spans 14 residues. This chain's CDR3 is CAISGTNRDSPLHF. DNA for the CDR3: TGTGCCATCAGTGGGACTAACCGTGATTCACCCCTCCACTTT.

The chain is built from TRBV12-3 or TRBV12-4 and TRBJ1-2, with a weak D call TRBD1 (6 bases). V lost 3 bases and J 1 base, leaving 15 bases between the germline ends. The CDR3 loop spans 16 amino acids. Here the CDR3 reads CASSFPTGGRNYGYTF. CDR3 bases: TGTGCCAGCAGTTTCCCCACCGGGGGCCGTAACTATGGCTACACCTTC.

This clonotype was picked up one time. The V gene is TRBV28, the J gene TRBJ2-7; no firm D call. Germline values: CDR1 MDHEN, CDR2 SYDVKM. The CDR3 has 15 residues. Trimming took off 6 bases at V and 2 bases at J, with 17 bases between the two ends. Here the CDR3 DNA reads TGTGCCAGCAGCCGACCCCGCCTTGGGGCCTACGAGCAGTACTTC. It specifies CASSRPRLGAYEQYF.

This clonotype turned up a few times. This chain links TRBV7-2 with TRBJ2-1; 7 bases match TRBD2. The CDR3 sequence is 15 residues long. The junction had 4 bases not matched to a gene; V was cut back by 4 bases and J by 1 base. Germline V gene sequence: CDR1 SGHTA, CDR2 FQGNSA. The CDR3 nucleotides are TGTGCCAGCAGCTCCATGGGGGGGTCCTACAATGAGCAGTTCTTC. It translates to CASSSMGGSYNEQFF.

The chain is built from TRBV12-3 or TRBV12-4 and TRBJ2-5, with 9 bases fitting TRBD1. The J call may be in error: the DNA end matches TRBJ2-7 better. This CDR3 contains 15 residues. DNA for the CDR3: TGTGCCAGCAGCCAAAGATTCGGGACAGGGAGCGAGCAGTACTTC. Its translation: CASSQRFGTGSEQYF.

The rearrangement links TRBV5-5 to TRBJ1-2; D not resolved. CDR3 size: 15 residues. Trimming removed 0 bases from V and 1 base from J, with 10 bases in between. CDR1 is SGHKS, CDR2 YYEKEE, per germline (reference sequence). The CDR3 reads CASSLGVADNYGYTF. The CDR3 DNA reads TGTGCCAGCAGCTTGGGCGTTGCGGATAACTATGGCTACACCTTC.

This clonotype was recorded a few times. V usage is TRBV28 and J usage is TRBJ1-6; no reliable D call. The ends were cut back, 6 bases at V and 8 bases at J, with 11 bases in the middle. CDR1 and CDR2 from the germline V gene are MDHEN and SYDVKM. There are 13 residues in the CDR3. CDR3 protein: CASSPVTYSPLHF. DNA for the CDR3: TGTGCCAGCAGCCCCGTTACGTATTCACCCCTCCACTTT.

This clonotype turned up a few times. V gene TRBV5-6 combines with J gene TRBJ2-5, with TRBD2 matching 11 bases. Per the germline V gene, CDR1 is SGHDT and CDR2 is YYEEEE. The V and J ends lost 4 bases and 9 bases, in that order; junction bases with no gene match: 11. This CDR3 spans 15 amino acids. CDR3 nucleotides: TGTGCCAGCAGCGAGGGACTAGCGGTATCGATGCCCCAGTACTTC. Amino acid sequence: CASSEGLAVSMPQYF.

V is TRBV7-2 and J is TRBJ2-1; D is tentatively TRBD1 or TRBD2 (6 bases each). The CDR3 is made up of 16 amino acids. From germline, CDR1 is SGHTA and CDR2 FQGNSA. Trimming took off 3 bases at V and 0 bases at J, with 12 bases between the two ends. CDR3 loop: CASSLRGAGSYNEQFF. CDR3 DNA sequence: TGTGCCAGCAGCTTGAGGGGGGCGGGCTCCTACAATGAGCAGTTCTTC. Based on the CDR3 plus reference TRBV7-2 and TRBJ2-1, the full variable domain is GAGVSQSPSNKVTEKGKDVELRCDPISGHTALYWYRQSLGQGLEFLIYFQGNSAPDKSGLPSDRFSAERTGGSVSTLTIQRTQQEDSAVYLCASSLRGAGSYNEQFFGPGTRLTVL.

The chain recombines TRBV4-3 with TRBJ2-5; TRBD1 is a possible D gene (5 bases). V lost 4 bases to trimming and J lost 2 bases, with 14 bases between them. This CDR3 comprises 15 residues. Germline V gene lookup returns CDR1 LGHNA and CDR2 YSLEER. The CDR3 sequence is CASSRVPDSQETQYF. The CDR3 DNA sequence: TGCGCCAGCAGCCGAGTTCCCGACAGTCAAGAGACCCAGTACTTC.

On this clonotype itself: Just one base apart from a much larger clone, this may be a read error. The gene calls are TRBV6-5 and TRBJ2-5, with 11 bases identical to TRBD2. The CDR3 contains 16 residues. V lost 5 bases and J lost 6; bases outside the gene matches: 11. Germline-derived CDR1 and CDR2 are MNHEY and SVGAGI. The CDR3 nucleotides read TGTGCCAGCAGTCACCTCCCTAGCGGGGGGCATAAGACCCAGTACTTC. Protein: CASSHLPSGGHKTQYF.

The CDR3 loop is CASSSDLYEQYF. DNA for the CDR3: TGTGCCAGCAGCTCGGACCTCTACGAGCAGTACTTC. The chain carries TRBV7-9 and TRBJ2-7; D remains unclear. Germline CDR1 SEHNR, CDR2 FQNEAQ (reference sequence). This CDR3 is built from 12 residues. V shed 4 bases and J shed 3 bases, with 7 bases lying between them. The full variable domain, rest sourced from reference TRBV7-9 and TRBJ2-7, is DTGVSQNPRHKITKRGQNVTFRCDPISEHNRLYWYRQTLGQGPEFLTYFQNEAQLEKSRLLSDRFSAERPKGSFSTLEIQRTEQGDSAMYLCASSSDLYEQYFGPGTRLTVT.

This clonotype was observed a few times. The gene calls are TRBV7-9 and TRBJ2-3; 8 positions match TRBD2. The CDR3 extends over 15 amino acids. Trimming took 5 bases from V and 1 from J; bases not matched to a gene: 5. CDR1 is SEHNR, CDR2 FQNEAQ, per germline (reference sequence). The CDR3 loop reads CASSTPTSGTDTQYF. The CDR3 DNA is TGTGCCAGCAGCACGCCGACTAGCGGCACAGATACGCAGTATTTT.

V gene TRBV4-3 combines with J gene TRBJ2-1, with 7 bases that match TRBD2. This CDR3 has 17 amino acids. J gave up 6 bases and V 1 base, and 12 bases lay outside the gene matches. The germline CDR1 and CDR2 sequences are LGHNA and YSLEER. CDR3 nucleotide sequence: TGCGCCAGCAGCCAAGCGGAAAGAGCGGGGTTAGGCAATGAGCAGTTCTTC. Encoded protein: CASSQAERAGLGNEQFF.

The chain links TRBV12-3 or TRBV12-4 to TRBJ2-1; 8 nucleotides agree with TRBD2. Unmatched junction bases numbered 9, after V lost 3 bases and J lost 14 bases. This CDR3 has 13 residues. CDR3 residues: CASSLMGGGLEFF. DNA of the CDR3: TGTGCCAGCAGTTTGATGGGCGGGGGGTTAGAGTTCTTC.

J is TRBJ1-4 and V is TRBV6-5, with D perhaps matching TRBD1 (6 bases). CDR1 and CDR2 (germline): MNHEY, SVGAGI. This CDR3 is built from 15 residues. Trimming removed 8 bases at V and 6 bases at J, with 19 bases between. The CDR3 DNA is TGTGCCAGCGGGGCCGGGGGGGCCCCCGATGAAAAACTGTTTTTT. It codes for CASGAGGAPDEKLFF.

The table lists this clonotype with a few counts. The gene calls are TRBV7-3 and TRBJ2-3, with 8 bases identical to TRBD2. The CDR3 is 15 residues long. After removal of 5 bases from V and 5 bases from J, the junction contained 9 bases not matched to a gene. Germline-derived CDR1 and CDR2 are SGHTA and FQGTGA. CDR3 loop: CASSPGLAPRDTQYF. In DNA, the CDR3 is TGTGCCAGCAGCCCCGGACTAGCCCCTCGAGATACGCAGTATTTT.

In regard to this clonotype: An end of the junction does not agree with germline; a read error may underlie this. The gene calls are TRBV7-3 and TRBJ1-2; 7 bases are shared with TRBD1. Germline V gene lookup returns CDR1 SGHTA and CDR2 FQGTGA. The CDR3 is made up of 13 amino acids. CDR3 protein: CASSLKGTDGYTF. In DNA, the CDR3 is TGTGCCAGCAGCTTAAAAGGGACAGACGGCTACACTTTC. The variable domain in full, with the rest retrieved from reference TRBV7-3 and TRBJ1-2, is GAGVSQTPSNKVTEKGKYVELRCDPISGHTALYWYRQSLGQGPEFLIYFQGTGAADDSGLPNDRFFAVRPEGSVSTLKIQRTERGDSAVYLCASSLKGTDGYTFGSGTRLTVV.

V and J are TRBV6-1 and TRBJ1-5, with unresolved D. The germline gives CDR1 MNHNS, CDR2 SASEGT. The CDR3 covers 14 residues. Trimming took 0 bases from V and 9 from J, leaving 12 bases between them. CDR3 amino acids: CASSEAGQLRPQHF. As DNA, the CDR3 is TGTGCCAGCAGTGAAGCGGGCCAACTCCGGCCCCAGCATTTT.

The chain couples TRBV4-3 to TRBJ2-3; 11 bases are a match to TRBD2. Germline CDR1 reads LGHNA; CDR2 reads YSLEER. The CDR3 sequence is 16 residues long. V gave up 4 bases and J gave up 6 bases; unmatched junction bases: 9. The CDR3 spells CASSPKHSGGADTQYF. The CDR3 DNA reads as TGCGCCAGCAGCCCGAAACATAGCGGGGGGGCGGATACGCAGTATTTT.

This chain links TRBV29-1 with TRBJ2-7; tentatively, D is TRBD1 (6 bases). Trimming left V 4 bases short and J 0 bases short, with 10 bases between. The CDR3 totals 13 residues. Germline CDR1 SQVTM, CDR2 ANQGSEA. The CDR3 spells CSVAGHSSYEQYF. CDR3 nucleotide sequence: TGCAGCGTTGCGGGACATTCCTCCTACGAGCAGTACTTC.

This clonotype was seen only a few times. The J gene is TRBJ2-3, the V gene TRBV5-1, with no clear D. Germline V gives CDR1 SGHRS, CDR2 YFSETQ. Trimming left V 7 bases short and J 4 bases short, with 16 bases between. This CDR3 has 14 residues. CDR3 region: CASGLMEKPDTQYF. In DNA form, the CDR3 reads TGCGCCAGCGGGCTCATGGAAAAGCCAGATACGCAGTATTTT.

V and J are TRBV12-3 or TRBV12-4 and TRBJ2-5, with a possible D match to TRBD1 (5 bases). This CDR3 comprises 11 residues. Deletions cut 6 bases from V and 11 bases from J, with 13 bases between. In DNA form, the CDR3 reads TGTGCCAGCAGCCCGACAGACTGGCAGTACTTC. Its translation is CASSPTDWQYF.

This chain joins TRBV25-1 and TRBJ2-1; D is possibly TRBD2 (5 bases). V lost 5 bases to trimming and J lost 9 bases, with 14 bases between them. CDR3 length equals 13 residues. The germline CDR1 and CDR2 sequences are MGHDK and SYGVNS. The CDR3 DNA is TGTGCCAGCAGTCACGATGCGGACTTTGAGCAGTTCTTC. This translates into CASSHDADFEQFF.